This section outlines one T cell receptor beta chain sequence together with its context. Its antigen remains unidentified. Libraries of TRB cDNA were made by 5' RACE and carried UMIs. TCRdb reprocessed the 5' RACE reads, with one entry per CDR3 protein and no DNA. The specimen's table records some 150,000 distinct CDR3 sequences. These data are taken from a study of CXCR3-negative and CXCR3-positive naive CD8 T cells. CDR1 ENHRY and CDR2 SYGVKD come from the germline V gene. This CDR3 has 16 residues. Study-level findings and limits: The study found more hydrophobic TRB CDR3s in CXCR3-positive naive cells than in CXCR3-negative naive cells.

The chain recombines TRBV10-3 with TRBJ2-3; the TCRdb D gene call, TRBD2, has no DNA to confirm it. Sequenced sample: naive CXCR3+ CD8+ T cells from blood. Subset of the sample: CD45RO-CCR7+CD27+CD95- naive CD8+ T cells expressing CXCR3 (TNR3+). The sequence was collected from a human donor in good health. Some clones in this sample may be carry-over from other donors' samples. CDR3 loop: CAISAGREGSTDTQYF.